Below are 24 T cell receptor beta chains sequenced from a single sample in a study of neoadjuvant anti-PD-1 for oral cavity cancer. Time point in this sample: after neoadjuvant nivolumab, at surgical resection. Here immunoSEQ multiplex PCR was the method, and the copy in TCRdb shows in-frame clones only, minus some. The sample shows around 35,000 clones, around two fifths of them seen only once. The sequenced sample was tumor tissue, obtained after nivolumab (anti-PD-1) treatment. Source of these receptors: a person between 35 and 79 years old with oral cavity squamous cell carcinoma.

This chain connects TRBV5-1 to TRBJ1-1; D is unclear. The V end lost 7 bases, the J end lost 0 bases, and 13 bases lay between the germline ends. CDR3 length equals 14 residues. Germline lookup yields CDR1 SGHRS and CDR2 YFSETQ. CDR3 loop: CASGRGPLNTEAFF. DNA for the CDR3: TGCGCCAGCGGCCGGGGTCCTCTGAACACTGAAGCTTTCTTT.

The chain is built from TRBV4-1 and TRBJ1-3; 8 bases are a match to TRBD1. CDR3 length equals 17 residues. Germline CDR1 MGHRA, CDR2 YSYEKL. V lost 1 base to trimming and J lost 0 bases; unmatched junction nucleotides: 5. CDR3 in amino acids: CASSQVLGQASGNTIYF. CDR3 DNA: TGCGCCAGCAGCCAAGTTTTGGGACAGGCCTCTGGAAACACCATATATTTT.

The chain carries TRBV27 and TRBJ2-7; D gene unclear. The ends were cut back, 4 bases at V and 1 base at J, with 17 bases in the middle. The CDR3 contains 16 residues. From germline, CDR1 is MNHEY and CDR2 SMNVEV (reference sequence). CDR3 in DNA: TGTGCCAGCAGTTCCCTCGGCGAAGGAAGGTCCTACGAGCAGTACTTC. Translated: CASSSLGEGRSYEQYF.

In its sample, this clone was seen a few times. This rearrangement joins TRBV13 to TRBJ2-3; 10 bases are a match to TRBD2. This CDR3 region has 16 residues. V dropped 3 bases and J dropped 2; count of bases not matched to a gene: 5. Germline-derived CDR1 and CDR2 are PRHDT and FYEKMQ (reference sequence). The CDR3 nucleotides are TGTGCCAGCAGCTTCCTAGCGGGGGCCCTCACAGATACGCAGTATTTT. It is translated as CASSFLAGALTDTQYF.

By share, this clone ranks as medium-sized. J is TRBJ2-7 and V is TRBV11-2, with TRBD2 identical over 7 bases. V was pared by 5 bases and J by 2 bases, with 9 bases of the junction left unmatched. This CDR3 region has 15 residues. Germline V gene data show CDR1 as SGHAT and CDR2 as FQNNGV. The DNA of the CDR3 is TGTGCCAGCAGCCCGAGTTCTAGCGGCGCCTACGAGCAGTACTTC. Protein sequence: CASSPSSSGAYEQYF.

V usage is TRBV18 and J usage is TRBJ2-7; 9 bases agree with TRBD1. This CDR3 spans 14 amino acids. The germline V gene encodes CDR1 KGHSH and CDR2 LQKENI. V shed 5 bases, J shed 4 bases, and the junction held 6 bases outside the gene matches. The CDR3 region is CASSARQGVYEQYF. The CDR3 DNA reads as TGTGCCAGCTCAGCCCGACAGGGGGTTTACGAGCAGTACTTC. Drawing the rest from reference TRBV18 and TRBJ2-7, the complete variable domain is NAGVMQNPRHLVRRRGQEARLRCSPMKGHSHVYWYRQLPEEGLKFMVYLQKENIIDESGMPKERFSAEFPKEGPSILRIQQVVRGDSAAYFCASSARQGVYEQYFGPGTRLTVT.

This clone was found a few times. The chain links TRBV19 to TRBJ1-5, with 8 bases that match TRBD1. This CDR3 is built from 15 residues. Germline V lookup: CDR1 LNHDA, CDR2 SQIVND (reference sequence). V shed 5 bases and J 10 bases; nucleotides not matched to a gene: 13. The CDR3 is CASSSEQGGTAPQHF. DNA of the CDR3: TGTGCCAGTAGTTCGGAACAGGGGGGAACGGCACCCCAGCATTTT.

The chain couples TRBV29-1 to TRBJ2-3; 12 bases map to TRBD2. This CDR3 is built from 15 residues. The ends lost 7 bases at V and 4 bases at J; junction bases unmatched: 9. Germline-derived CDR1 and CDR2 are SQVTM and ANQGSEA. This CDR3 reads CSGLAGGSSPDTQYF. CDR3 sequence (DNA): TGCAGCGGGCTAGCGGGGGGGTCCTCTCCAGATACGCAGTATTTT.

This clone occurred many times. The V and J genes are TRBV19 and TRBJ1-5; possibly TRBD1 for D (5 bases). The germline gives CDR1 LNHDA, CDR2 SQIVND (reference sequence). With 4 bases removed from V and 3 bases from J, the gap between germline ends came to 7 bases. The CDR3 has 13 residues. CDR3 in amino acids: CASSRDLNQPQHF. CDR3 nucleotide sequence: TGTGCCAGTAGTAGGGACCTCAATCAGCCCCAGCATTTT.

CDR3 coding DNA: TGTGCCAGTAGCCAAAAACCCGCCGGGACAGGGGCCACCTCTGGAAACACCATATATTTT. Translated, it gives CASSQKPAGTGATSGNTIYF. This chain joins TRBV19 and TRBJ1-3; 10 bases line up with TRBD1. V shed 6 bases and J 0 bases; nucleotides not matched to a gene: 17. CDR3 length: 20 residues. Per germline, CDR1 LNHDA and CDR2 SQIVND (reference sequence).

The chain recombines TRBV9 with TRBJ1-2, with 7 bases lining up with TRBD1. With 4 bases clipped from V and 2 bases from J, the junction kept 8 bases outside the gene matches. The length of the CDR3 is 15 residues. CDR1 is SGDLS and CDR2 is YYNGEE in the germline V gene. In DNA form, the CDR3 reads TGTGCCAGCAGCCCACAGGGGCGGACGAACTATGGCTACACCTTC. Amino acid sequence: CASSPQGRTNYGYTF.

J is TRBJ1-3 and V is TRBV7-9; D remains unclear. The V end was cut by 4 bases, the J end by 8 bases, with 9 bases between. The length of the CDR3 is 12 residues. Per the germline V gene, CDR1 is SEHNR and CDR2 is FQNEAQ (reference sequence). CDR3 loop: CASSSARDTIYF. As DNA, the CDR3 is TGTGCCAGCAGCTCCGCCCGGGACACCATATATTTT.

The chain is built from TRBV11-2 and TRBJ2-5, with 9 bases aligning to TRBD1. This CDR3 is 14 amino acids long. V was pared by 4 bases and J by 7 bases, with 7 bases of the junction left unmatched. Germline V CDR1 and CDR2: SGHAT, FQNNGV. The DNA for the CDR3 is TGTGCCAGCAGCTCCGGACAGGGGAGGGTGACCCAGTACTTC. Protein sequence: CASSSGQGRVTQYF. The full variable domain, in which reference TRBV11-2 and TRBJ2-5 provide the parts outside the CDR3, is EAGVAQSPRYKIIEKRQSVAFWCNPISGHATLYWYQQILGQGPKLLIQFQNNGVVDDSQLPKDRFSAERLKGVDSTLKIQPAKLEDSAVYLCASSSGQGRVTQYFGPGTRLLVL.

This clone was seen only a few times. This chain uses TRBV27 with TRBJ2-2, with D possibly being TRBD1 or TRBD2 (5 bases each). The CDR3 has 14 residues. V lost 6 bases to trimming and J lost 4 bases, with 12 bases between them. Germline values: CDR1 MNHEY, CDR2 SMNVEV (reference sequence). The CDR3 is CASRIQGRTGELFF. The CDR3 coding sequence is TGTGCCAGCAGAATCCAGGGACGCACCGGGGAGCTGTTTTTT.

This clone has more than one count but fewer than ten. This sequence joins TRBV7-8 and TRBJ1-5; a weak D match, TRBD1 (5 bases). The germline V gene encodes CDR1 SGHVS and CDR2 FQNEAQ. This CDR3 has 14 amino acids. Trimming took 1 base from V and 3 from J, leaving 7 bases between them. CDR3 nucleotides: TGTGCCAGCAGCTTAGACAGGTCCAATCAGCCCCAGCATTTT. As protein: CASSLDRSNQPQHF.

This clone was recorded a few times. V gene TRBV5-1 combines with J gene TRBJ1-1; 8 bases match TRBD1. The CDR3 consists of 14 residues. The junction had 4 bases not matched to a gene; V was cut back by 4 bases and J by 2 bases. Germline loops: CDR1 SGHRS, CDR2 YFSETQ. CDR3 sequence reads: CASSTQGGNTEAFF. The CDR3 DNA reads as TGCGCCAGCAGCACACAGGGGGGTAACACTGAAGCTTTCTTT.

This clone was recorded only once. This chain connects TRBV7-9 to TRBJ2-7; 8 positions agree with TRBD1. J was trimmed by 3 bases and V by 0 bases; bases with no gene match: 7. Germline V CDR1 and CDR2: SEHNR, FQNEAQ (reference sequence). The CDR3 is 16 amino acids. The CDR3 region has the DNA TGTGCCAGCAGCTTAGCTGGGACAGGAGGGAGCTACGAGCAGTACTTC. As protein: CASSLAGTGGSYEQYF.

The chain links TRBV6-1 to TRBJ2-3; no firm D call. Germline V gene sequence: CDR1 MNHNS, CDR2 SASEGT. The CDR3 runs to 10 residues. The CDR3 protein is CARPSDTQYF. The CDR3 coding sequence is TGTGCGAGACCTAGTGATACGCAGTATTTT.

This clone was seen at least ten times. The gene calls are TRBV2 and TRBJ1-4; the D is unclear. The CDR3 totals 13 residues. Looked up from germline, CDR1 is SNHLY and CDR2 is FYNNEI. Deletions cut 5 bases from V and 8 bases from J, with 12 bases between. CDR3 sequence (DNA): TGTGCCAGCAGTATGCTGGCCATGGAAAAACTGTTTTTT. It is translated as CASSMLAMEKLFF.

This clone has only a few counts. The chain links TRBV27 to TRBJ2-5, with no clear D. Between the trimmed V and J ends, which lost 6 bases and 5 bases, there was a span of 10 bases. The CDR3 spans 12 residues. Per germline, CDR1 MNHEY and CDR2 SMNVEV (reference sequence). In nucleotides, the CDR3 is TGTGCCAGCAGCTCCGGGTTGGAGACCCAGTACTTC. It yields the protein CASSSGLETQYF.

This clone came up a few times. The J gene is TRBJ2-1, the V gene TRBV11-2; the match to TRBD2 covers 10 bases. The J segment lost 4 bases and the V segment lost 6 bases, leaving 6 bases of the junction unmatched. This CDR3 has 15 amino acids. Germline CDR1 SGHAT, CDR2 FQNNGV. CDR3 DNA sequence: TGTGCCAGCAGTCCCACTAGCGGGATATACAATGAGCAGTTCTTC. This translates into CASSPTSGIYNEQFF.

Ten or more counts support this clone. The V and J genes are TRBV7-3 and TRBJ1-2; D not certain. The CDR3 is 15 residues long. Per germline, CDR1 SGHTA and CDR2 FQGTGA. Between the trimmed V and J ends, which lost 6 bases and 4 bases, there was a span of 18 bases. This chain's CDR3 is CASRPMDLDSYGYTF. As DNA, the CDR3 is TGTGCCAGCAGACCCATGGACCTTGACTCCTATGGCTACACCTTC.

This chain connects TRBV29-1 to TRBJ2-5, with D possibly TRBD2 on 6 matching bases. Trimming removed 6 bases at V and 4 bases at J, with 18 bases between. Per germline, CDR1 SQVTM and CDR2 ANQGSEA. The CDR3 is 14 amino acids. The CDR3 DNA reads as TGCAGCGTCGGTGTCGGGGGTAGGGGAGAGACCCAGTACTTC. Translating it yields CSVGVGGRGETQYF.

The sample holds a few counts of this clone. The genes are TRBV6-6 and TRBJ2-2; D is ambiguous. The CDR3 sequence is 11 residues long. The V gene's germline CDR1 is MNHNY and CDR2 SVGAGI (reference sequence). V lost 4 bases to trimming and J lost 6 bases, with 3 bases between them. The CDR3 nucleotides read TGTGCCAGCAGTTCATCCGGGGAGCTGTTTTTT. Its protein product is CASSSSGELFF.